This TCR beta chain was found in a study of metastatic and nonmetastatic thyroid tumors. The wider study: The authors compared repertoires across blood and tumor or nodule tissue from malignant and benign thyroid patients. Study-wide results and limits: A significant increase in TCR beta diversity was reportedly seen in malignant thyroid tumors relative to benign nodules, in blood and tumor.

Per the original data handling: What underpinned the distant-metastasis classifier for papillary thyroid cancer was the set of CDR3 differences across clinicopathological groups. Through MiXCR, TCRdb re-clonotyped the PCR reads. TCRdb, rather than the study authors, made the V and J calls. The table shows around 7,000 clones, with roughly 33% occurring only once. Thyroid surgery was performed in patients who had received no treatment beforehand. After removal of 5 bases from V and 3 bases from J, the junction contained 14 bases not matched to a gene. The CDR3 has 18 residues. CDR1 and CDR2 from the germline V gene are MDHEN and SYDVKM. With regard to this clone: What it recognizes is unknown.

The clonotype originates from a female donor with papillary thyroid cancer or a benign thyroid nodule (not recorded which). Some clones in this sample may be carry-over from other donors' samples. The J gene is TRBJ1-2, the V gene TRBV28; 11 nucleotides align to TRBD1. Sequences were obtained from adjacent normal tissue. DNA for the CDR3: TGTGCCAGCAGTGCGACCGGGGACAGGGGGAGGTATTACTATGGCTACACCTTC. This sequence encodes CASSATGDRGRYYYGYTF.